One T cell receptor beta chain is described in this entry. This sample was taken from a study of blood T cell repertoires in COVID-19. Individuals drawn from 24 US areas were about 18 to 90 years old. The V end was cut by 5 bases, the J end by 3 bases, with 8 bases between. This CDR3 spans 13 amino acids. Germline V CDR1 and CDR2: SEHNR, FQNEAQ (reference sequence). Data came from immunoSEQ multiplex PCR; TCRdb stores just in-frame clones and leaves some out. The table records more than 250,000 clones, around 90% of them present only once. The genes are TRBV7-9 and TRBJ1-3; D not resolved. The sequence was obtained from a woman younger than 45 who had recovered from COVID-19. The sequenced sample was PBMCs or T cells enriched from blood (not recorded which). Written as DNA, the CDR3 is TGTGCCAGCAGCCTCAACTTTGGAAACACCATATATTTT. This gives the protein CASSLNFGNTIYF.